This T cell receptor beta chain originates from a study of T cell repertoires in cytomegalovirus infection. In its sample, this clonotype was seen many times. Its specificity is unknown. A single record per CDR3 protein comes from TCRdb applying MiXCR to the reads. The table lists about 330,000 distinct CDR3 sequences, 9.5% of them singletons. General observations from the study: CMV-specific HLA-C-restricted TCR beta clonotypes dominated the ex vivo response.

Per the germline V gene, CDR1 is SGHTA and CDR2 is FQGNSA. The length of the CDR3 is 12 residues. Trimming removed 5 bases at V and 5 bases at J, with 10 bases between. V and J are TRBV7-2 and TRBJ2-7; D is possibly TRBD1 (5 bases). This receptor was taken from a human donor in good health (CMV status not recorded). Some clones in this sample may be carry-over from other donors' samples. Input material: PBMCs. The CDR3: CASSLGRDEQYF. The DNA for the CDR3 is TGTGCCAGCAGCCTAGGCAGGGACGAGCAGTACTTC.